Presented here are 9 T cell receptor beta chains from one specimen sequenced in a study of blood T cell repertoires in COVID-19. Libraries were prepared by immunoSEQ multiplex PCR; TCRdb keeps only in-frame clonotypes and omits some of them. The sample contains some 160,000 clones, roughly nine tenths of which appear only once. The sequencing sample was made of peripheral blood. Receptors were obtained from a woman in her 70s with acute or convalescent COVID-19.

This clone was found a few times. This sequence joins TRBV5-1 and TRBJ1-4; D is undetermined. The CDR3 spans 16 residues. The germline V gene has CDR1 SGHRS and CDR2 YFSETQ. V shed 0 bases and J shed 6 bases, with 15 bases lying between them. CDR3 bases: TGCGCCAGCAGCTTGGGATACGGCCCGGGAGATGAAAAACTGTTTTTT. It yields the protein CASSLGYGPGDEKLFF.

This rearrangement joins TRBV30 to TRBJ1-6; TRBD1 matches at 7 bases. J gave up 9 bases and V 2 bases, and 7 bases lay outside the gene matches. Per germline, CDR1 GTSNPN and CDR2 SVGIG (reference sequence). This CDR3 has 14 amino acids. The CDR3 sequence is CAWSWRQGLSPLHF. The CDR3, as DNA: TGTGCCTGGAGTTGGAGACAGGGTCTTTCACCCCTCCACTTT. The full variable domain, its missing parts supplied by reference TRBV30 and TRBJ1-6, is SQTIHQWPATLVQPVGSPLSLECTVEGTSNPNLYWYRQAAGRGLQLLFYSVGIGQISSEVPQNLSASRPQDRQFILSSKKLLLSDSGFYLCAWSWRQGLSPLHFGNGTRLTVT.

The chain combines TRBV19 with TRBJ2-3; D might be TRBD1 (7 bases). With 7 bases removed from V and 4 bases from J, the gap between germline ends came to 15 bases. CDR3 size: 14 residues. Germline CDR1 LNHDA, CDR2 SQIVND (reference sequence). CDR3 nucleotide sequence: TGTGCCAGTAAAAACAGGGGACTGGCAGATACGCAGTATTTT. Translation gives CASKNRGLADTQYF.

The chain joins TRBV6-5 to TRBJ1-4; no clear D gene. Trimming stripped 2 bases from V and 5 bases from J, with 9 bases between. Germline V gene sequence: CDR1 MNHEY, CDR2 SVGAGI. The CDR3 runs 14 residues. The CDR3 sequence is CASSYPEANEKLFF. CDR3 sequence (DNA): TGTGCCAGCAGTTACCCGGAAGCGAATGAAAAACTGTTTTTT.

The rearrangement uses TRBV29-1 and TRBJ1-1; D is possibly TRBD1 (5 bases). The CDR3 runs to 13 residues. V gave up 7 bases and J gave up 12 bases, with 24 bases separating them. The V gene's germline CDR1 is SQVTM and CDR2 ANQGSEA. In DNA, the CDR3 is TGCAGCGGAGGCCTCAACCGGGACTCCACCACTTTCTTT. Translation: CSGGLNRDSTTFF.

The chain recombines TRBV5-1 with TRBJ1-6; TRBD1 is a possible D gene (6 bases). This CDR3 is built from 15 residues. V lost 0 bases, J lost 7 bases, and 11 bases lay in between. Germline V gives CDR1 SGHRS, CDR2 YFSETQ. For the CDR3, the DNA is TGCGCCAGCAGCTTGGACAGGGCGGCCAATTCACCCCTCCACTTT. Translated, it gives CASSLDRAANSPLHF.

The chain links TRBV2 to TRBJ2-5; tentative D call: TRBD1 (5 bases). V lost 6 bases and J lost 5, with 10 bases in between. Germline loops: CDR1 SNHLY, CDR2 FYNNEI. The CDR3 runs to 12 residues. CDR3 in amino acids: CASSQGMETQYF. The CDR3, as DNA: TGTGCCAGCAGCCAGGGTATGGAGACCCAGTACTTC. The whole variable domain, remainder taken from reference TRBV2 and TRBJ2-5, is EPEVTQTPSHQVTQMGQEVILRCVPISNHLYFYWYRQILGQKVEFLVSFYNNEISEKSEIFDDQFSVERPDGSNFTLKIRSTKLEDSAMYFCASSQGMETQYFGPGTRLLVL.

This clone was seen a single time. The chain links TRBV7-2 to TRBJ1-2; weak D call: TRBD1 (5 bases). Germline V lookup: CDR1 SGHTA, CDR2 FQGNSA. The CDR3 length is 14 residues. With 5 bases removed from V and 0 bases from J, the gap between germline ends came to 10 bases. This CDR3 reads CASSLDSTNYGYTF. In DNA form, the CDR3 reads TGTGCCAGCAGCCTAGACAGTACTAACTATGGCTACACCTTC.

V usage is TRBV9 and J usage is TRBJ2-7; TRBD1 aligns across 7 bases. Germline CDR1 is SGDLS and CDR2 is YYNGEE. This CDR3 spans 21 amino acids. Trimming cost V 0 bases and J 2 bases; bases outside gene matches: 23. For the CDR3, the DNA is TGTGCCAGCAGCGTAGGTACCCCGGTTGGGACAGACACTCATACGACCTACGAGCAGTACTTC. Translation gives CASSVGTPVGTDTHTTYEQYF. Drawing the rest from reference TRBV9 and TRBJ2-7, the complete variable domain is DSGVTQTPKHLITATGQRVTLRCSPRSGDLSVYWYQQSLDQGLQFLIQYYNGEERAKGNILERFSAQQFPDLHSELNLSSLELGDSALYFCASSVGTPVGTDTHTTYEQYFGPGTRLTVT.